These T cell receptor beta chains were read from a single sample in a study of blood T cell repertoires in COVID-19. Profiling relied on immunoSEQ multiplex PCR, and the TCRdb table lists in-frame clones only, not all of them. The sample has 200,000 to 300,000 clones; around four fifths are singletons. Sequenced: peripheral blood. Receptors were obtained from a man in his 60s with acute or convalescent COVID-19. The CDR3 runs from the conserved cysteine through the conserved F or W. A D gene is named only where the DNA matches it firmly. Expanded clones get a size class; other rows say once, few or many, or leave the size out.

TRBJ2-6 | NA | TRBV7-8 | TRBD1 | CASSFPRDRGFAGANVLTF | TGTGCCAGCAGCTTTCCCCGGGACAGGGGGTTCGCTGGGGCCAACGTCCTGACTTTC
TRBJ1-1 | NA | TRBV3-1/TRBV3-2 | TRBD1 | CASSPQGTNTEAFF | TGTGCCAGCAGCCCACAGGGGACGAACACTGAAGCTTTCTTT
TRBJ2-1 | NA | TRBV7-9 | TRBD2 | CASSLGLAAGNEQFF | TGTGCCAGCAGCTTAGGGCTAGCGGCCGGTAATGAGCAGTTCTTC
TRBJ2-7 | NA | TRBV27 | TRBD1 | CASSLGPGGLYEQYF | TGTGCCAGCAGTTTAGGGCCAGGGGGCCTCTACGAGCAGTACTTC
TRBJ2-2 | NA | TRBV24-1 | TRBD1 | CATSDPGTGDTGELFF | TGTGCCACCAGTGATCCCGGGACAGGGGACACCGGGGAGCTGTTTTTT
TRBJ1-4 | NA | TRBV30 | TRBD1 | CAWAFVAGGREKLFF | TGTGCCTGGGCCTTCGTGGCAGGGGGTCGGGAAAAACTGTTTTTT
TRBJ1-2 | NA | TRBV5-1 | NA | CASRESGYGYTF | TGCGCCAGCAGGGAATCGGGCTATGGCTACACCTTC
TRBJ2-7 | NA | TRBV11-2 | TRBD1 | CASSLDRGYSYEQYF | TGTGCCAGCAGCTTAGACAGGGGGTACTCCTACGAGCAGTACTTC
TRBJ1-2 | NA | TRBV29-1 | NA | CSVSEGLSNYGYTF | TGCAGCGTCTCAGAGGGACTTTCTAACTATGGCTACACCTTC
TRBJ2-2 | NA | TRBV18 | NA | CASSPNGQSRRELFF | TGTGCCAGCTCACCGAATGGACAGTCACGACGGGAGCTGTTTTTT
TRBJ2-3 | NA | TRBV7-2 | NA | CASSLLFTDTQYF | TGTGCCAGCAGCTTACTATTCACAGATACGCAGTATTTT
TRBJ2-1 | few | TRBV7-8 | NA | CASSLGIGGSNEQFF | TGTGCCAGCAGCTTAGGGATAGGGGGATCCAATGAGCAGTTCTTC
TRBJ2-2 | NA | TRBV4-2 | TRBD2 | CASSQQLAGMNTGELFF | TGTGCCAGCAGCCAACAGCTAGCGGGGATGAACACCGGGGAGCTGTTTTTT
TRBJ2-7 | NA | TRBV7-9 | NA | CASSPPGVPSYEQYF | TGTGCCAGCAGCCCCCCAGGGGTCCCCTCCTACGAGCAGTACTTC
TRBJ1-1 | few | TRBV5-1 | TRBD1 | CASSGQGAGTEAFF | TGCGCCAGCAGCGGACAGGGGGCCGGGACTGAAGCTTTCTTT
TRBJ2-2 | NA | TRBV11-3 | NA | CASSPRGGTNTGELFF | TGTGCCAGCAGCCCTAGAGGCGGGACCAACACCGGGGAGCTGTTTTTT
TRBJ1-3 | NA | TRBV6-5 | NA | CASSYPGLSGNTIYF | TGTGCCAGCAGTTACCCAGGACTCTCTGGAAACACCATATATTTT
TRBJ1-5 | once | TRBV6-5 | NA | CASSRQQNSNQPQHF | TGTGCCAGCAGCAGGCAACAAAATAGCAATCAGCCCCAGCATTTT
TRBJ2-7 | NA | TRBV11-2 | NA | CASSLDDTYEQYF | TGTGCCAGCAGCTTAGACGACACCTACGAGCAGTACTTC
TRBJ2-3 | NA | TRBV7-3 | TRBD1 | CASSLGTGDTQYF | TGTGCCAGCAGCCTTGGGACAGGTGATACGCAGTATTTT
TRBJ1-5 | NA | TRBV10-2 | NA | CASSGPSRVEPQHF | TGCGCCAGCAGTGGACCGTCGAGGGTAGAGCCCCAGCATTTT
TRBJ2-5 | NA | TRBV6-6 | NA | CASSYSTGGRETQYF | TGTGCCAGCAGTTACTCGACTGGGGGCAGGGAGACCCAGTACTTC
TRBJ2-1 | NA | TRBV3-1/TRBV3-2 | TRBD2 | CASSQGRGLAGGRHNEQFF | TGTGCCAGCAGCCAAGGCAGGGGACTAGCGGGGGGTCGGCACAATGAGCAGTTCTTC
TRBJ2-7 | once | TRBV7-8 | NA | CASRGHSSYEQYF | TGTGCCAGCAGGGGACACAGCTCCTACGAGCAGTACTTC
TRBJ2-1 | once | TRBV14 | TRBD2 | CASSQLAGGSNEQFF | TGTGCCAGCAGCCAACTAGCGGGGGGGAGCAATGAGCAGTTCTTC
TRBJ2-1 | NA | TRBV5-1 | TRBD1 | CASSPDRGHNNEQFF | TGCGCCAGCAGCCCGGACAGGGGGCATAACAATGAGCAGTTCTTC
TRBJ1-5 | NA | TRBV19 | NA | CASSTPLGTLSNQPQHF | TGTGCCAGTAGTACCCCGTTGGGGACACTTAGCAATCAGCCCCAGCATTTT
TRBJ1-2 | once | TRBV6-5 | NA | CATSLRGGYGYTF | TGTGCCACTTCATTACGGGGGGGGTATGGCTACACCTTC
TRBJ1-1 | NA | TRBV5-4 | NA | CASSAGGVRNTEAFF | TGTGCCAGCAGCGCGGGAGGGGTGCGGAACACTGAAGCTTTCTTT
TRBJ2-7 | NA | TRBV10-3 | NA | CAISEQLPELLSKTYEQYF | TGTGCCATCAGTGAGCAACTACCCGAATTACTTAGTAAGACCTACGAGCAGTACTTC
TRBJ2-2 | NA | TRBV6-5 | TRBD2 | CASSLTTSLAGELFF | TGTGCCAGCAGTCTAACGACTAGCTTGGCCGGGGAGCTGTTTTTT
TRBJ2-7 | NA | TRBV2 | NA | CASSGGSEQYF | TGTGCCAGCAGTGGGGGCTCCGAGCAGTACTTC
TRBJ1-6 | NA | TRBV11-2 | NA | CASSLVHSSYNSPLHF | TGTGCCAGCAGCTTAGTGCACAGCTCCTATAATTCACCCCTCCACTTT
TRBJ2-5 | NA | TRBV12-5 | TRBD2 | CASGKGASGRWETQYF | TGTGCTAGTGGCAAGGGGGCTAGCGGGAGATGGGAGACCCAGTACTTC
TRBJ1-4 | NA | TRBV7-8 | NA | CASSPPTAANEKLFF | TGTGCCAGCAGCCCCCCGACAGCCGCTAATGAAAAACTGTTTTTT
TRBJ2-1 | NA | TRBV11-3 | TRBD2 | CASSLVLASGIYNEQFF | TGTGCCAGCAGCTTAGTGTTGGCTAGCGGAATATACAATGAGCAGTTCTTC
TRBJ2-1 | NA | TRBV6-2/TRBV6-3 | NA | CASSYWDTRGSEQFF | TGTGCCAGCAGCTACTGGGACACCAGAGGTAGTGAGCAGTTCTTC
TRBJ2-5 | once | TRBV5-6 | NA | CASSSLYLGLEYETQYF | TGTGCCAGCAGCTCCCTCTATCTGGGGCTAGAATACGAGACCCAGTACTTC
TRBJ1-4 | once | TRBV18 | TRBD1 | CASSPTETGGREKLFF | TGTGCCAGCTCACCAACGGAAACAGGGGGCAGGGAAAAACTGTTTTTT
TRBJ2-7 | once | TRBV5-1 | NA | CASSFRTAELPEQYF | TGCGCCAGCAGCTTCAGGACAGCAGAACTCCCTGAGCAGTACTTC
TRBJ1-6 | NA | TRBV15 | TRBD1 | CATSRVSGQGTSSYNSPLHF | TGTGCCACCAGCAGAGTGTCGGGACAGGGGACGAGCTCCTATAATTCACCCCTCCACTTT
TRBJ1-2 | once | TRBV6-2/TRBV6-3 | NA | CASSYPDGYTF | TGTGCCAGCAGTTACCCTGATGGCTACACCTTC
TRBJ1-2 | NA | TRBV6-5 | TRBD1 | CASSYFATRGYVYTF | TGTGCCAGCAGTTACTTTGCGACCAGGGGGTATGTCTACACCTTC
TRBJ2-1 | NA | TRBV7-3 | TRBD2 | CASSLLAGAYNEQFF | TGTGCCAGCAGCTTACTAGCGGGGGCCTACAATGAGCAGTTCTTC
TRBJ2-7 | NA | TRBV10-3 | TRBD2 | CAIRPGLAGIYEQYF | TGTGCCATCAGGCCCGGGCTAGCGGGGATCTACGAGCAGTACTTC
TRBJ2-7 | NA | TRBV6-5 | TRBD2 | CASGGRVSYEQYF | TGTGCCAGCGGGGGGAGGGTCTCCTACGAGCAGTACTTC
TRBJ2-7 | NA | TRBV29-1 | NA | CSVRVSGYEQYF | TGCAGCGTACGAGTCTCCGGCTACGAGCAGTACTTC
TRBJ2-2 | NA | TRBV9 | NA | CASSVTPGGGELFF | TGTGCCAGCAGCGTTACCCCCGGTGGTGGGGAGCTGTTTTTT
TRBJ2-2 | few | TRBV6-5 | NA | CASSYGQLGFTGELFF | TGTGCCAGCAGTTACGGCCAACTGGGCTTCACCGGGGAGCTGTTTTTT
TRBJ1-6 | NA | TRBV6-6 | TRBD1 | CASSLPRDRGYNSPLHF | TGTGCCAGCAGTCTACCCCGGGACAGGGGATATAATTCACCCCTCCACTTT
TRBJ2-7 | once | TRBV9 | NA | CASSPTASSYEQYF | TGTGCCAGCAGCCCAACGGCTAGCTCCTACGAGCAGTACTTC
TRBJ1-6 | NA | TRBV2 | TRBD1 | CASSPDRVPVEPLHF | TGTGCCAGCAGCCCGGACAGGGTGCCCGTTGAACCCCTCCACTTT
TRBJ2-7 | NA | TRBV6-5 | TRBD2 | CASSYSTSGPYEQYF | TGTGCCAGCAGTTACTCAACTAGCGGGCCTTACGAGCAGTACTTC
TRBJ1-5 | few | TRBV7-9 | NA | CASSSNTGFGQPQHF | TGTGCCAGCAGCTCGAACACAGGGTTCGGTCAGCCCCAGCATTTT
TRBJ2-3 | once | TRBV4-3 | TRBD2 | CASSQDEGLAGADTQYF | TGCGCCAGCAGCCAAGATGAGGGACTAGCGGGAGCAGATACGCAGTATTTT
TRBJ1-6 | NA | TRBV11-2 | NA | CASSLSRVRSPLHF | TGTGCCAGCAGCTTAAGCAGGGTCCGATCACCCCTCCACTTT
TRBJ2-3 | NA | TRBV3-1/TRBV3-2 | NA | CASSQDPAPETDTQYF | TGTGCCAGCAGCCAAGATCCGGCTCCTGAAACAGATACACAGTATTTT
TRBJ1-1 | few | TRBV7-9 | NA | CASSLLGDTEAFF | TGTGCCAGCAGCTTACTAGGGGACACTGAAGCTTTCTTT
TRBJ2-3 | once | TRBV14 | NA | CASSPSGAPRDTQYF | TGTGCCAGCAGCCCATCGGGAGCCCCACGGGATACGCAGTATTTT